The clone carrying this T cell receptor beta chain occurred once. Its antigen is unknown. The primer mix had 60 Vbeta and 13 Jbeta primers. Profiling relied on immunoSEQ multiplex PCR, and the TCRdb table lists in-frame clones only, not all of them. This sample yields approximately 180,000 clones, of which about four fifths are seen a single time; around 5% belongs to the top ten. The data were taken from a study of cytomegalovirus exposure and HLA in healthy donors. This CDR3 has 16 amino acids. J was trimmed by 5 bases and V by 2 bases; bases with no gene match: 6. Germline lookup yields CDR1 GTSNPN and CDR2 SVGIG (reference sequence). General study results and limits: Certain indistinguishable V segments, among them TRBV6-2 and TRBV6-3, were excluded. Associated with HLA alleles at 0.05 false discovery rate in a later analysis were 16,951 TCR beta sequences. TCR beta V- and J-gene trimming was later associated with a missense DCLRE1C variant.

Sequencing was carried out using PBMCs. The chain joins TRBV30 to TRBJ2-5, with TRBD2 matching over 15 bases. The TCR was taken from a man aged 18 to 35 in good health and CMV-seronegative. CDR3 bases: TGTGCCTGGAGTTACGGACTAGCGGGAGGGGGGGAGACCCAGTACTTC. Its translation is CAWSYGLAGGGETQYF. Using reference TRBV30 and TRBJ2-5 for the parts outside the CDR3, the full variable domain is SQTIHQWPATLVQPVGSPLSLECTVEGTSNPNLYWYRQAAGRGLQLLFYSVGIGQISSEVPQNLSASRPQDRQFILSSKKLLLSDSGFYLCAWSYGLAGGGETQYFGPGTRLLVL.